Listed here are 19 T cell receptor beta chains from one sample, sequenced in a study of T cell clones after liver transplantation. Assay used: immunoSEQ multiplex PCR; TCRdb lists only in-frame clones, some missing. Of 70,000 or so clones listed, under 95% are singletons. The starting material was CD4+ T cells from blood, obtained before liver transplant. All receptors come from a human donor who received a liver transplant.

The V gene is TRBV18, the J gene TRBJ1-5; D gene ambiguous. Germline values: CDR1 KGHSH, CDR2 LQKENI. The CDR3 covers 15 residues. Trimming took 6 bases from V and 0 from J, leaving 12 bases between them. The CDR3 DNA follows: TGTGCCAGCTCGCTGACCAGGAGTAGCAATCAGCCCCAGCATTTT. Protein sequence: CASSLTRSSNQPQHF.

The chain combines TRBV5-4 with TRBJ2-5; the match to TRBD1 covers 10 bases. The CDR3 spans 14 residues. The trim removed 4 bases at V and 6 bases at J, leaving 6 bases unmatched. Germline lookup yields CDR1 SGHNT and CDR2 YYREEE (reference sequence). CDR3 sequence (DNA): TGTGCCAGCAGCGCCGACAGGGGGCGTCAGACCCAGTACTTC. The encoded protein is CASSADRGRQTQYF.

The V gene is TRBV5-4, the J gene TRBJ2-2; D not resolved. Deletions cut 2 bases from V and 4 bases from J, with 3 bases between. This CDR3 is built from 12 residues. In germline, CDR1 is SGHNT, CDR2 YYREEE (reference sequence). The CDR3 DNA is TGTGCCAGCAGCTTCCTCACCGGGGAGCTGTTTTTT. Translated, it gives CASSFLTGELFF. Full variable domain (rest looked up from reference TRBV5-4 and TRBJ2-2): ETGVTQSPTHLIKTRGQQVTLRCSSQSGHNTVSWYQQALGQGPQFIFQYYREEENGRGNFPPRFSGLQFPNYSSELNVNALELDDSALYLCASSFLTGELFFGEGSRLTVL.

The chain carries TRBV27 and TRBJ2-1; D possibly corresponds to TRBD2 (5 bases). Looked up from germline, CDR1 is MNHEY and CDR2 is SMNVEV (reference sequence). V lost 4 bases and J lost 9, with 16 bases in between. The CDR3 consists of 14 residues. This CDR3 reads CASSSSGERGEQFF. The CDR3 nucleotides are TGTGCCAGCAGTTCCTCCGGGGAAAGAGGTGAGCAGTTCTTC.

This chain's CDR3 is CASSSPLTGSNTEAFF. In nucleotides, the CDR3 is TGTGCCAGCAGCTCCCCTTTGACAGGGAGTAACACTGAAGCTTTCTTT. The chain employs TRBV7-2 and TRBJ1-1, with 7 bases lining up with TRBD1. CDR1 is SGHTA, CDR2 FQGNSA, per germline. The CDR3 loop spans 16 amino acids. Trimming at V came to 4 bases and at J to 2 bases, leaving 10 bases not matched to a gene.

The genes are TRBV7-9 and TRBJ2-7, with unresolved D. CDR3 length: 13 residues. Germline-derived CDR1 and CDR2 are SEHNR and FQNEAQ (reference sequence). Trimming took off 2 bases at V and 3 bases at J, with 8 bases between the two ends. CDR3 DNA: TGTGCCAGCAGCTTAAGTCGCAGCTACGAGCAGTACTTC. Its translation is CASSLSRSYEQYF. Supplemented by reference TRBV7-9 and TRBJ2-7, the full variable domain reads DTGVSQNPRHKITKRGQNVTFRCDPISEHNRLYWYRQTLGQGPEFLTYFQNEAQLEKSRLLSDRFSAERPKGSFSTLEIQRTEQGDSAMYLCASSLSRSYEQYFGPGTRLTVT.

The rearrangement links TRBV19 to TRBJ2-2; 7 nucleotides line up with TRBD1. With 4 bases clipped from V and 1 base from J, the junction kept 3 bases outside the gene matches. Per germline, CDR1 LNHDA and CDR2 SQIVND (reference sequence). The CDR3 is 15 residues long. The CDR3 protein is CASSTGQVNTGELFF. Written as DNA, the CDR3 is TGTGCCAGTAGTACCGGACAGGTGAACACCGGGGAGCTGTTTTTT.

This clone was detected only once. The chain combines TRBV7-2 with TRBJ1-3, with 7 bases matching TRBD1. This CDR3 region has 15 residues. Unmatched junction bases numbered 8, after V lost 5 bases and J lost 4 bases. Germline CDR1 is SGHTA and CDR2 is FQGNSA. The CDR3 region has the DNA TGTGCCAGCAGCCGAACGACAGGGATCGGAAACACCATATATTTT. This encodes CASSRTTGIGNTIYF.

The V and J genes are TRBV6-5 and TRBJ2-3; possibly TRBD2 for D (6 bases). Trimming pared 6 bases from V and 5 bases from J, leaving 18 bases between. From germline, CDR1 is MNHEY and CDR2 SVGAGI. There are 15 residues in the CDR3. CDR3 in amino acids: CASSQTRNRGDTQYF. The CDR3 bases are TGTGCCAGCAGCCAGACTAGGAATCGTGGAGATACGCAGTATTTT.

This clone was observed a single time. The chain has TRBV2 and TRBJ2-3; TRBD2 aligns across 9 bases. Germline values: CDR1 SNHLY, CDR2 FYNNEI. V shed 4 bases, J shed 2 bases, and the junction held 1 base outside the gene matches. This CDR3 has 14 residues. CDR3 protein: CASSVAGVTDTQYF. CDR3 bases: TGTGCCAGCAGTGTAGCGGGGGTCACAGATACGCAGTATTTT.

This rearrangement joins TRBV4-2 to TRBJ2-3, with TRBD2 identical over 12 bases. This CDR3 spans 16 amino acids. The V gene's germline CDR1 is LGHNA and CDR2 YNFKEQ. With V trimmed by 3 bases and J by 3 bases, 4 bases remained unmatched. The CDR3 spells CASSQATSGRTDTQYF. The DNA of the CDR3 is TGTGCCAGCAGCCAGGCGACTAGCGGGAGAACAGATACGCAGTATTTT.

The rearrangement joins TRBV11-2 to TRBJ2-1; D call uncertain. The length of the CDR3 is 16 residues. The germline gives CDR1 SGHAT, CDR2 FQNNGV. Trimming removed 1 base from V and 3 bases from J, with 13 bases in between. CDR3 DNA sequence: TGTGCCAGCAGCTTAGGTGGGAAAGTCTTCTACAATGAGCAGTTCTTC. Its translation: CASSLGGKVFYNEQFF.

The chain employs TRBV14 and TRBJ2-1, with D perhaps matching TRBD1 or TRBD2 (6 bases each). Per germline, CDR1 SGHDN and CDR2 FVKESK. V lost 0 bases and J lost 8, with 17 bases in between. The CDR3 has 16 amino acids. The CDR3 here is CASSQEGRGREDEQFF. CDR3 DNA: TGTGCCAGCAGCCAAGAGGGCAGGGGAAGGGAGGATGAGCAGTTCTTC. Full variable domain (outside the CDR3, taken from reference TRBV14 and TRBJ2-1): EAGVTQFPSHSVIEKGQTVTLRCDPISGHDNLYWYRRVMGKEIKFLLHFVKESKQDESGMPNNRFLAERTGGTYSTLKVQPAELEDSGVYFCASSQEGRGREDEQFFGPGTRLTVL.

This chain connects TRBV2 to TRBJ1-3; weak D call: TRBD1 (5 bases). CDR1 and CDR2 (germline): SNHLY, FYNNEI. Deletions cut 4 bases from V and 2 bases from J, with 9 bases between. The CDR3 is 14 residues long. Here the CDR3 reads CASSVDKAGNTIYF. DNA for the CDR3: TGTGCCAGCAGTGTGGACAAGGCTGGAAACACCATATATTTT. The entire variable domain, with the rest obtained from reference TRBV2 and TRBJ1-3, is as follows: EPEVTQTPSHQVTQMGQEVILRCVPISNHLYFYWYRQILGQKVEFLVSFYNNEISEKSEIFDDQFSVERPDGSNFTLKIRSTKLEDSAMYFCASSVDKAGNTIYFGEGSWLTVV.

This chain connects TRBV10-2 to TRBJ2-7; 8 bases fit TRBD1. Trimming took 8 bases from V and 7 from J; bases not matched to a gene: 10. Germline CDR1 WSHSY, CDR2 SAAADI. This CDR3 has 13 residues. In nucleotides, the CDR3 is TGCGCCAGCTCGATGACAGGGGTGGGGGAGCAGTACTTC. It codes for CASSMTGVGEQYF.

V usage is TRBV27 and J usage is TRBJ2-7; D call uncertain. Trimming removed 4 bases from V and 3 bases from J, with 4 bases in between. This CDR3 spans 11 amino acids. The germline CDR1 and CDR2 sequences are MNHEY and SMNVEV (reference sequence). CDR3 amino acids: CASSSRYEQYF. DNA for the CDR3: TGTGCCAGCAGTTCCCGCTACGAGCAGTACTTC.

The J gene is TRBJ2-3, the V gene TRBV18; D remains ambiguous. Trimming cost V 2 bases and J 6 bases, with 9 bases left between them. This CDR3 is 13 amino acids long. From germline, CDR1 is KGHSH and CDR2 LQKENI. The CDR3 coding sequence is TGTGCCAGCTCACCAGGCCTTGGGGATACGCAGTATTTT. Translation gives CASSPGLGDTQYF.

This chain uses TRBV19 with TRBJ1-5, with 10 bases aligning to TRBD1. Losses at the gene ends were 7 bases for V and 1 base for J; bases not matched to a gene: 13. The CDR3 is 18 residues long. Germline loops: CDR1 LNHDA, CDR2 SQIVND (reference sequence). The CDR3 loop reads CASKGGATGGVSNQPQHF. In DNA form, the CDR3 reads TGTGCCAGTAAAGGAGGGGCGACAGGGGGCGTGAGCAATCAGCCCCAGCATTTT.

The chain employs TRBV4-3 and TRBJ1-5; D remains unclear. The germline V and J ends were trimmed by 0 bases and 7 bases, with 7 bases remaining between them. The CDR3 is 13 amino acids. Germline CDR1 and CDR2: LGHNA and YSLEER. CDR3 sequence reads: CASSQDLGQPQHF. The CDR3 bases are TGCGCCAGCAGCCAAGATCTCGGCCAGCCCCAGCATTTT.